What follows describes a single T cell receptor beta chain. The germline V gene encodes CDR1 SGDLS and CDR2 YYNGEE. The V end lost 0 bases, the J end lost 2 bases, and 11 bases lay between the germline ends. CDR3 length equals 16 residues. The sample belongs to a study of blood T cell repertoires in COVID-19. Study as a whole: Samples representing acute and convalescent COVID-19 were sourced from the United States, Italy and Spain.

Libraries were prepared by immunoSEQ multiplex PCR; TCRdb keeps only in-frame clonotypes and omits some of them. Altogether about 390,000 clones are present, 87% being singletons, with the ten largest covering about 2.3%. The chain combines TRBV9 with TRBJ2-2; D is unresolved. Sequencing was carried out using peripheral blood. The TCR sequence derives from a woman aged 55-69 years with COVID-19, enrolled during active disease. The CDR3 protein is CASSVGQVLNTGELFF. In DNA form, the CDR3 reads TGTGCCAGCAGCGTAGGTCAGGTTCTTAACACCGGGGAGCTGTTTTTT.